A selection of T cell receptor beta chains follows, all from one sample in a study of T cell repertoires in cytomegalovirus infection. Their recognized antigens are unknown. Using its own MiXCR run on the reads, TCRdb lists one record per CDR3 protein. The sample has approximately 70,000 distinct CDR3 sequences, roughly 20% seen once. The sequences come from CD8+ T cells from cultured PBMCs, collected from culture after CMV antigen stimulation. Receptors originate from a human donor in good health (CMV status not recorded). Some clones in this sample may be carry-over from other donors' samples. The conserved cysteine and the conserved F or W are not part of the CDR3 here.

CDR3,V,J
ASKQGAVSTYNEQF,TRBV19,TRBJ2-1
ASSPADSSYNSPLH,TRBV11-2,TRBJ1-6
ASSIGPRQGTTEAF,TRBV19,TRBJ1-1
ASTSTGRTINEQF,TRBV7-8,TRBJ2-1
ASSQYLDSNYGYT,TRBV5-1,TRBJ1-2
ASNDRPYNSPLH,TRBV6-6,TRBJ1-6
ASSGTGISGANVLT,TRBV9,TRBJ2-6
ATYRKSLHGYT,TRBV12-3/TRBV12-4,TRBJ1-2
ASSYDETGGNTEAF,TRBV6-2/TRBV6-3,TRBJ1-1
ASSLERRGSYSNQPQH,TRBV5-8,TRBJ1-5
ASSLVPGLARDRSYNEQF,TRBV7-8,TRBJ2-1
ASPRGAGGGAF,TRBV7-2,TRBJ1-1
ASSLTQGAQETQY,TRBV7-6,TRBJ2-5
ASSELKAWGISPLH,TRBV10-2,TRBJ1-6
ASSLEASGSYEQY,TRBV11-2,TRBJ2-7
ASSLERGHAYEQY,TRBV11-1,TRBJ2-7
ASNEGAGNGYT,TRBV6-1,TRBJ1-2
ASGPGGVGSPLH,TRBV10-2,TRBJ1-6
SAWTGADGYT,TRBV20-1,TRBJ1-2
SARGTTEFEKLF,TRBV20-1,TRBJ1-4
ASSLPSGTYTDTQY,TRBV9,TRBJ2-3
ASNSKQGNPHEAF,TRBV7-9,TRBJ1-1
ASSPTSTDTEAF,TRBV7-9,TRBJ1-1
AISEGRGTQETQY,TRBV10-3,TRBJ2-5
ASSLASAGASYEQY,TRBV7-8,TRBJ2-7
ASSLGTIGPTYEQY,TRBV7-2,TRBJ2-7
ASNGQVSYEQY,TRBV7-2,TRBJ2-7
ASSQGSVTDTEAF,TRBV4-3,TRBJ1-1
ASSFWGGNNEQF,TRBV12-3/TRBV12-4,TRBJ2-1
ASSSRGRLEDTGAGANVLT,TRBV7-6,TRBJ2-6
ASSLRTSGFTGELF,TRBV6-8,TRBJ2-2
ASTYPREDTQY,TRBV7-3,TRBJ2-3
ASSPGLVGETQY,TRBV7-8,TRBJ2-5
ASSLPGQGKTEAF,TRBV7-9,TRBJ1-1
ASSGRHRTLTNYGYT,TRBV6-1,TRBJ1-2
ASSSTVASKLF,TRBV7-6,TRBJ1-4
ASSLLAGPSYEQY,TRBV12-3/TRBV12-4,TRBJ2-7
ASSPGEPYTQY,TRBV4-1,TRBJ2-3
ASSLEGFAGSSNQPQH,TRBV5-4,TRBJ1-5
ASSLEAGNYEQY,TRBV11-2,TRBJ2-7
AIHPQGEQY,TRBV2,TRBJ2-7
ASSPEINRGYEQY,TRBV5-6,TRBJ2-7
ASSFKGGITEAF,TRBV7-8,TRBJ1-1
ASSFGQGRLNTGELF,TRBV7-2,TRBJ2-2
ASSLAPQVTDTQY,TRBV12-3/TRBV12-4,TRBJ2-3
ASSLTFGRGRIDEQY,TRBV7-3,TRBJ2-7
ASSFGSPGDEAF,TRBV5-6,TRBJ1-1
ASRETGEVDEAF,TRBV6-1,TRBJ1-1
ASSLPGGATDTQY,TRBV11-2,TRBJ2-3
ATQGSSYNEQF,TRBV5-5,TRBJ2-1
ASSLVWRGGTDTQY,TRBV7-2,TRBJ2-3
ASSQADGREYEQY,TRBV4-3,TRBJ2-7
ASSPPSYNSPLH,TRBV27,TRBJ1-6
SVEDAARSSYNEQF,TRBV29-1,TRBJ2-1